This is a list of T cell receptor beta chains from one sample in a study of blood T cell repertoires in COVID-19. Data came from immunoSEQ multiplex PCR; TCRdb stores just in-frame clones and leaves some out. The sample contains about 210,000 clones, 83% of which appear only once. The sample consisted of peripheral blood. Receptors originate from a woman between 35 and 50 years old with active or convalescent COVID-19. Both conserved end residues are part of each CDR3. Each record gives: J gene, clone size, V gene, D gene, CDR3 DNA, CDR3 protein. A D gene is named only where the DNA matches it firmly. Only some rows state a clone size, as once, few, many or a class for expanded clones.

TRBJ2-3,NA,TRBV24-1,TRBD2,TGTGCCACCAGTGATCCGGGCGGGGGTGGCACAGATACGCAGTATTTT,CATSDPGGGGTDTQYF
TRBJ2-1,once,TRBV10-3,TRBD1,TGTGCCATCAGGGATTCCGGGACAGGGGCCTACAATGAGCAGTTCTTC,CAIRDSGTGAYNEQFF
TRBJ2-5,NA,TRBV7-9,TRBD2,TGTGCCAGCAGCTTTTACAGCGGGGGATTCCAAGAGACCCAGTACTTC,CASSFYSGGFQETQYF
TRBJ2-5,NA,TRBV24-1,TRBD2,TGTGCCACCAGTGATTTGCGGGGGGGCTCGGAGACCCAGTACTTC,CATSDLRGGSETQYF
TRBJ2-4,NA,TRBV9,NA,TGTGCCAGCAGCGTAGAGGCAGGGAGGAACATTCAGTACTTC,CASSVEAGRNIQYF
TRBJ2-1,once,TRBV7-9,NA,TGTGCCAGCAGCCGCGGCGGCGCAGGGCCTTCCTACAATGAGCAGTTCTTC,CASSRGGAGPSYNEQFF
TRBJ2-5,NA,TRBV9,TRBD2,TGTGCCAGCAGCGTAACGGGGCTAGCGGGGGTTGATTACCAAGAGACCCAGTACTTC,CASSVTGLAGVDYQETQYF
TRBJ1-5,NA,TRBV4-2,TRBD1,TGTGCCAGCAGCCAAGGTGGTAAGACAGGGCTCCATCAGCCCCAGCATTTT,CASSQGGKTGLHQPQHF
TRBJ1-6,NA,TRBV24-1,TRBD1,TGTGCCACAGACAGGGTTAATTCACCCCTCCACTTT,CATDRVNSPLHF
TRBJ1-1,few,TRBV4-2,NA,TGTGCCAGCAGCCAAGCGCGCTATGGAGGCACTGAAGCTTTCTTT,CASSQARYGGTEAFF
TRBJ1-2,NA,TRBV5-4,NA,TGTGCCAGCAGCTTGCTGGGGGGGGCGGATGGCTACACCTTC,CASSLLGGADGYTF
TRBJ2-5,NA,TRBV28,NA,TGTGCCAGCAGTCCAGCCGGGGGACAAGAGACCCAGTACTTC,CASSPAGGQETQYF
TRBJ2-2,once,TRBV6-1,NA,TGTGCCAGCAGTGATGGGGACTGGGACACCGGGGAGCTGTTTTTT,CASSDGDWDTGELFF
TRBJ1-4,NA,TRBV14,NA,TGTGCCAGCAGCCAACGCCAGGAGGTTAAGGAAAAACTGTTTTTT,CASSQRQEVKEKLFF
TRBJ1-3,NA,TRBV7-3,NA,TGTGCCAGCAGCCCGCAGGGGTATGGAAACACCATATATTTT,CASSPQGYGNTIYF
TRBJ2-7,NA,TRBV19,NA,TGTGCCAGTAGGCTTGACGGAGGGGCCCACTACGAGCAGTACTTC,CASRLDGGAHYEQYF
TRBJ2-7,NA,TRBV5-1,NA,TGCGCCAGCAGCTTGGGGCACCTTGCCTACGAGCAGTACTTC,CASSLGHLAYEQYF
TRBJ2-5,NA,TRBV24-1,TRBD1,TGTGCCACCAGTGACCCCGGACAGGCCAGGGCCCAGTACTTC,CATSDPGQARAQYF
TRBJ2-3,NA,TRBV28,TRBD1,TGTGCCACCCTGAGGGGGCTTAGCACAGATACGCAGTATTTT,CATLRGLSTDTQYF
TRBJ1-1,NA,TRBV24-1,NA,TGTGCCACCAGTGACGAGGGACTTACTGAAGCTTTCTTT,CATSDEGLTEAFF
TRBJ2-1,NA,TRBV5-1,TRBD1,TGCGCCAGCAGCTTGTCCGGGACAGGATACAATGAGCAGTTCTTC,CASSLSGTGYNEQFF
TRBJ1-2,NA,TRBV19,TRBD1,TGTGCCAGTAGTCTGGGGAGGACAGGGCATACCTATGGCTACACCTTC,CASSLGRTGHTYGYTF
TRBJ2-1,few,TRBV5-1,TRBD2,TGCGCCAGCAGCTTGGAACAGCGGGAGTGGGATGAGCAGTTCTTC,CASSLEQREWDEQFF
TRBJ1-1,NA,TRBV5-1,TRBD1,TGCGCCAGCAGCTTGGGAACGACAGGGGGAAGGGTCACTGAAGCTTTCTTT,CASSLGTTGGRVTEAFF